This T cell receptor (beta chain) was identified during a study of Tregs in tolerant kidney transplant recipients. General study findings and limits: Few patients were studied, so findings need validation in larger groups. Tregs expanded with activated donor B cells seemed most donor-specific. No direct test of biological reproducibility was done here.

Points on this clone: No antigen is known for it.

V lost 3 bases to trimming and J lost 9 bases, with 9 bases between them. The CDR3 spans 13 residues. Germline V gene data show CDR1 as MNHEY and CDR2 as SMNVEV (reference sequence). Assay: immunoSEQ multiplex PCR; the TCRdb copy retains only in-frame clones and omits some. Among about 240,000 clones, about four fifths were seen once, and the ten largest hold around 0.64%. CD4+CD25+CD127- Tregs, CD4+CD25- non-Tregs, CD4 and CD8 cells were sorted. The source of this sequence is a human donor in good health. This chain joins TRBV27 and TRBJ1-6; D gene ambiguous. Material: CD4+ T cells from blood. CDR3 amino acids: CASSFGRSSPLHF. DNA for the CDR3: TGTGCCAGCAGTTTCGGAAGATCTTCACCCCTCCACTTT.